This is a list of T cell receptor beta chains from one sample in a study of technical replicates of blood from four donors. Some clones are missing from TCRdb's copy, which holds only in-frame ones; the method was immunoSEQ multiplex PCR. This table holds fewer than 90,000 clones, approximately 89% found once. The material sequenced was T cells isolated from PBMCs. The receptors derive from a human donor in good health. CDR3s include the opening cysteine and the closing phenylalanine or tryptophan. The order of the fields is clone size, V gene, J gene, D gene, CDR3 protein, CDR3 DNA. The D gene is left open where the match is weak. Clone sizes are given selectively: once, few, many, or a class where the clone is expanded.

.,TRBV11-2,TRBJ2-5,TRBD1,CASNIDRGETQYF,TGTGCCAGCAACATTGACAGGGGAGAGACCCAGTACTTC
.,TRBV2,TRBJ1-2,.,CASRSEGLGGYTF,TGTGCCAGCAGGTCGGAGGGATTGGGTGGCTACACCTTC
few,TRBV11-2,TRBJ1-1,.,CASSLAFGGPYTEAFF,TGTGCCAGCAGCTTAGCATTCGGGGGGCCGTACACTGAAGCTTTCTTT
once,TRBV9,TRBJ2-5,.,CASGYQETQYF,TGTGCCAGCGGCTACCAAGAGACCCAGTACTTC
.,TRBV5-6,TRBJ2-1,TRBD2,CASSWGSGGFGNEQFF,TGTGCCAGCAGCTGGGGATCGGGGGGGTTTGGAAATGAGCAGTTCTTC
.,TRBV4-1,TRBJ2-1,TRBD2,CASSLGLADNEQFF,TGCGCCAGCAGCCTAGGACTAGCGGACAATGAGCAGTTCTTC
few,TRBV5-1,TRBJ1-5,.,CASSFSGESNQPQHF,TGCGCCAGCAGCTTTTCGGGGGAGAGCAATCAGCCCCAGCATTTT
.,TRBV4-1,TRBJ2-3,.,CASSQEGAVISTDTQYF,TGCGCCAGCAGCCAAGAGGGAGCGGTCATTAGCACAGATACGCAGTATTTT
.,TRBV7-3,TRBJ2-7,TRBD2,CASSLSGTSGRGEQYF,TGTGCCAGCAGCTTATCGGGGACTAGCGGGAGGGGTGAGCAGTACTTC
.,TRBV10-3,TRBJ2-1,.,CAISIVPSSNEQFF,TGTGCCATCAGTATAGTGCCGTCGAGCAATGAGCAGTTCTTC
.,TRBV7-2,TRBJ1-1,TRBD1,CASSLRTGSDTEAFF,TGTGCCAGCAGCTTAAGGACAGGGTCGGACACTGAAGCTTTCTTT
.,TRBV6-1,TRBJ2-2,TRBD2,CASSESSGRPGELFF,TGTGCCAGCAGTGAATCTAGCGGGAGGCCGGGGGAGCTGTTTTTT
.,TRBV19,TRBJ2-7,TRBD1,CASSRTGDSYEQYF,TGTGCCAGTAGTCGGACAGGGGACTCCTACGAGCAGTACTTC
.,TRBV9,TRBJ2-6,.,CASSPSSGANVLTF,TGTGCCAGCAGCCCGTCCTCTGGGGCCAACGTCCTGACTTTC
.,TRBV19,TRBJ1-4,TRBD1,CASTGTGNGATNEKLFF,TGTGCCAGTACCGGGACAGGGAATGGGGCAACTAATGAAAAACTGTTTTTT
.,TRBV10-3,TRBJ2-5,.,CATGTTGTPQETQYF,TGTGCCACCGGGACCACCGGGACTCCTCAAGAGACCCAGTACTTC
.,TRBV27,TRBJ1-5,.,CASSLAAGVNQPQHF,TGTGCCAGCAGTTTAGCTGCAGGGGTAAATCAGCCCCAGCATTTT
.,TRBV6-4,TRBJ1-4,TRBD1,CARATGEDNEKLFF,TGTGCCAGAGCAACAGGGGAGGATAATGAAAAACTGTTTTTT
.,TRBV5-1,TRBJ2-7,.,CASSFGYEQYF,TGCGCCAGCAGCTTCGGGTACGAGCAGTACTTC
.,TRBV7-9,TRBJ1-1,.,CASSFDMGNTEAFF,TGTGCCAGCAGCTTCGACATGGGGAACACTGAAGCTTTCTTT
.,TRBV19,TRBJ2-7,TRBD2,CASRGRGEGGYEQYF,TGTGCCAGTAGGGGTCGAGGGGAGGGAGGCTACGAGCAGTACTTC
.,TRBV18,TRBJ1-2,TRBD1,CASSPPGQAPGYTF,TGTGCCAGCTCACCCCCGGGACAGGCTCCCGGCTACACCTTC
.,TRBV6-5,TRBJ2-7,TRBD2,CASSYPGTSEQYF,TGTGCCAGCAGTTATCCCGGGACTAGCGAGCAGTACTTC
once,TRBV5-8,TRBJ1-5,.,CASSLGRTKRNQPQHF,TGTGCCAGCAGCTTGGGGAGGACTAAACGCAATCAGCCCCAGCATTTT
few,TRBV30,TRBJ2-2,.,CACLWATGELFF,TGTGCCTGCCTTTGGGCGACCGGGGAGCTGTTTTTT
.,TRBV2,TRBJ1-2,.,CASSEAFRGNYGYTF,TGTGCCAGCAGTGAAGCTTTTAGGGGGAACTATGGCTACACCTTC